The present T cell receptor (beta chain) was sequenced within a study of blood T cell repertoires in COVID-19. Study-level information: The study drew acute and convalescent COVID-19 samples from the United States, Italy and Spain. T cells, B-cell-depleted T cells, or PBMCs provided the cDNA or gDNA that served as material.

Source study methods: Reference gene primer amplification gave estimated nucleated cell counts. Clones were sequenced by immunoSEQ multiplex PCR, and TCRdb holds only the in-frame ones, with some missing. D and trimming come from the DNA, and the V and J calls and clone size come from that table. The table includes around 300,000 clones, roughly 85% detected once. Trimming took off 6 bases at V and 11 bases at J, with 20 bases between the two ends. Germline V lookup: CDR1 MDHEN, CDR2 SYDVKM. This CDR3 has 14 residues. Material for sequencing was peripheral blood. The rearrangement links TRBV28 to TRBJ1-5; TRBD1 might be the D (6 bases). This TCR came from a human donor in a cohort sampled during active COVID-19. CDR3 DNA sequence: TGTGCCAGCAGGCCGACAGGTTCCCACATGACCCAGCATTTT. This codes for CASRPTGSHMTQHF.